Listed below are T cell receptor beta chains from one sample, sequenced in a study of blood T cell repertoires in COVID-19. Sequencing used immunoSEQ multiplex PCR; TCRdb keeps in-frame clones, though not all of them. This table has around 170,000 clones, around two thirds appearing once. Material: peripheral blood. Receptors originate from an elderly woman with acute or convalescent COVID-19. CDR3s include the opening cysteine and the closing phenylalanine or tryptophan. The D gene is left open where the match is weak. Size is omitted from some rows. Given values are once, few, many or a class for expanded clones.

v_call	clone_size	d_call	j_call	cdr3_nt	cdr3_aa
TRBV5-1	NA	TRBD2	TRBJ2-2	TGCGCCAGCAGCACCGGGACTAGCGTTACCGGGGAGCTGTTTTTT	CASSTGTSVTGELFF
TRBV7-2	NA	NA	TRBJ2-7	TGTGCCAGCAGCTTAGCGCTCGGAGGACCAACCTACGAGCAGTACTTC	CASSLALGGPTYEQYF
TRBV6-6	NA	NA	TRBJ2-7	TGTGCCAGCGGTTTATTTAACGAGCAGTACTTC	CASGLFNEQYF
TRBV5-1	NA	TRBD1	TRBJ1-1	TGCGCCAGCAGCACCGGACAGGGAGCTTGTTTCTTT	CASSTGQGACFF
TRBV25-1	NA	NA	TRBJ2-3	TGTGCCAGCAGTGAATATGGTAGCAGAGTTGGAGATACGCAGTATTTT	CASSEYGSRVGDTQYF
TRBV6-2/TRBV6-3	NA	NA	TRBJ2-1	TGTGCCAGCAGACCTTCTGTGACCTCGACTGAAGTCTTC	CASRPSVTSTEVF
TRBV18	once	NA	TRBJ2-2	TGTGCCAGCTCATTTAGCAGCTCGAACACCGGGGAGCTGTTTTTT	CASSFSSSNTGELFF
TRBV30	NA	NA	TRBJ2-6	TGTGCCTGGGGCACTGGGGCCAACGTCCTGACTTTC	CAWGTGANVLTF
TRBV3-1/TRBV3-2	NA	NA	TRBJ2-7	TGTGCCAGCAGCCAAGATACGAGGTCCGAGCAGTACTTC	CASSQDTRSEQYF
TRBV18	NA	NA	TRBJ1-1	TGTGCCAGCTCACCGGACAGAATAGGGGCCTACACTGAAGCTTTCTTT	CASSPDRIGAYTEAFF
TRBV6-5	NA	NA	TRBJ2-3	TGTGCCAGCAGTTACGGACAGCGCACAGATACGCAGTATTTT	CASSYGQRTDTQYF
TRBV27	NA	TRBD1	TRBJ2-1	TGTGCCAGCAGGACAGGGACCTACAATGAGCAGTTCTTC	CASRTGTYNEQFF
TRBV5-1	NA	NA	TRBJ2-7	TGCGCCAGCAGGGACCCGACCGGGGCCTACGAGCAGTACTTC	CASRDPTGAYEQYF
TRBV7-2	NA	TRBD1	TRBJ1-5	TGTGCCAGCAGCCCCCGTACAGGGGTTATGGGTCCAATCAAGCCCCAGCATTTT	CASSPRTGVMGPIKPQHF